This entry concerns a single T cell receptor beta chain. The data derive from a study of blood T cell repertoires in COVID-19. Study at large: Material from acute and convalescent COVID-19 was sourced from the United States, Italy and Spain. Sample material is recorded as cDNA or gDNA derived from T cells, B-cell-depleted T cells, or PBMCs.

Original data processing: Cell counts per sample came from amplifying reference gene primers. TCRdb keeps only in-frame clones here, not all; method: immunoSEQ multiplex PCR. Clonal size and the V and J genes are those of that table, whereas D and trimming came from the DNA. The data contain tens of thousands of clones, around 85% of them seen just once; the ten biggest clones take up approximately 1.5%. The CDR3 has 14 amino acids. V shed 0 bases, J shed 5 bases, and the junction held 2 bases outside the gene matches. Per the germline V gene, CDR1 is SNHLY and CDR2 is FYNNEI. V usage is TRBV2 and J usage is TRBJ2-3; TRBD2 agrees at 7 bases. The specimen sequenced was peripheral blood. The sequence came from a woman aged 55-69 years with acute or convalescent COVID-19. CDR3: CASSEAGGLDTQYF. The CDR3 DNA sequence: TGTGCCAGCAGTGAAGCGGGGGGGTTAGATACGCAGTATTTT.